These 6 T cell receptor beta chains were all obtained from the same sample, sequenced in a study of CD8+CD57+ T cells in acquired aplastic anemia. Genomic DNA provided the template from which TCR beta VDJ and CDR3 profiles were obtained. TCRdb re-called the reads with MiXCR, one entry per CDR3 protein. The sample lists 200,000 to 250,000 distinct CDR3 sequences; approximately 60% were seen once. In patients chosen for sequencing, flow cytometry had shown CD8+CD57+ cell expansion. Sequencing was done on a sample of sorted CD4+, CD8+, or CD8+CD57+ T cells (not recorded which) from PBMCs. These receptor sequences come from a human donor with aplastic anemia.

The J gene is TRBJ2-5, the V gene TRBV5-5, with no clear D. Trimming shortened V by 1 base and J by 4 bases, and 11 bases separated the two germline ends. This CDR3 contains 14 residues. The V gene's germline CDR1 is SGHKS and CDR2 YYEKEE (reference sequence). For the CDR3, the DNA is TGTGCCAGCAGCTTGAACGTTAGGATAGAGACCCAGTACTTC. It translates to CASSLNVRIETQYF.

The table lists this clonotype with many counts. The chain uses TRBV6-6 and TRBJ1-1, with D possibly TRBD1 on 6 matching bases. The CDR3 runs 17 residues. V was shortened by 2 bases and J by 4 bases, with 20 bases between the two germline ends. CDR1 and CDR2 (germline): MNHNY, SVGAGI (reference sequence). Here the CDR3 reads CASSYGGGGGGGTEAFF. The CDR3, as DNA: TGTGCCAGCAGTTACGGAGGGGGTGGGGGCGGCGGCACTGAAGCTTTCTTT.

This clonotype was detected only a few times. The chain couples TRBV29-1 to TRBJ1-1, with 7 nucleotides matching TRBD1. V gave up 4 bases and J gave up 5 bases; unmatched junction bases: 19. This CDR3 comprises 17 residues. The V gene's germline CDR1 is SQVTM and CDR2 ANQGSEA. CDR3 sequence (DNA): TGCAGCGTTGGCGGGGTAGGGACAGAAGACTTGGGAACTGAAGCTTTCTTT. Its translation: CSVGGVGTEDLGTEAFF.

The chain joins TRBV4-2 to TRBJ1-4, with a weak D call TRBD1 (5 bases). The CDR3 length is 11 residues. Germline CDR1 LGHNA, CDR2 YNFKEQ. With 7 bases removed from V and 14 bases from J, the gap between germline ends came to 14 bases. The CDR3 sequence: CASTNEGSLFF. In nucleotides, the CDR3 is TGTGCCAGCACCAACGAGGGGAGTCTGTTTTTT.

The CDR3 reads CASSLREPPQETQYF. The CDR3 nucleotides are TGTGCCAGCAGCTTACGGGAACCTCCCCAAGAGACCCAGTACTTC. The chain is built from TRBV7-8 and TRBJ2-5, with TRBD2 as a possible D gene (5 bases). CDR1 and CDR2 (germline): SGHVS, FQNEAQ. V was cut by 2 bases and J by 1 base, with 11 bases left in between. The CDR3 contains 15 residues.

The V and J genes are TRBV9 and TRBJ1-2; maybe TRBD1 (5 bases). V was cut by 6 bases and J by 2 bases, with 8 bases left in between. The V gene's germline CDR1 is SGDLS and CDR2 YYNGEE. The CDR3 contains 12 residues. The CDR3 spells CASKTENYGYTF. The DNA of the CDR3 is TGTGCCAGCAAGACAGAGAACTATGGCTACACCTTC.